Included here is one T cell receptor (beta chain) sequence, with context. Its antigen is currently unknown. The data belong to a study of identical twins. The study, taken as a whole, reports: Insertions were fewer in abundant cord blood beta clonotypes, whereas memory repertoires showed none of this pattern.

CDR3 length: 17 amino acids. V lost 2 bases and J lost 5; bases outside the gene matches: 6. Germline values: CDR1 MNHEY, CDR2 SVGAGI. TCRdb itself ran the 5' RACE reads through MiXCR, one entry per CDR3 protein. The top ten clones hold roughly 0.3% of a sample with 1.5 million or so distinct CDR3 sequences, about 32% of them seen once. Sequencing was carried out using cord blood. The sequence derives from a newborn girl in good health. The rearrangement joins TRBV6-5 to TRBJ2-2; 12 positions match TRBD2. CDR3 DNA: TGTGCCAGCAGTTACATCAGGACTAGCGGGATTACCGGGGAGCTGTTTTTT. Translating gives CASSYIRTSGITGELFF.